Below, one T cell receptor beta chain is given with its context. This sample is drawn from a study of control samples from healthy donors and cancer patients. Generated by immunoSEQ multiplex PCR, the TCRdb table keeps only in-frame clones and is missing some. The sample yields about 130,000 clones, 90% seen once. V trimming: 5 bases; J trimming: 3 bases; junction bases outside the gene matches: 3. Germline V lookup: CDR1 KGHSH, CDR2 LQKENI. This CDR3 spans 14 amino acids. The chain couples TRBV18 to TRBJ1-4; TRBD1 aligns across 7 bases. The TCR originated in a man younger than 35 in good health. Material: blood. CDR3 nucleotide sequence: TGTGCCAGCTCAGACGGGACAGCTAATGAAAAACTGTTTTTT. The encoded protein is CASSDGTANEKLFF.